The rows below give T cell receptor beta chains drawn from one sample of a study of siplizumab effects on memory and regulatory T cells. Only in-frame clones appear in the TCRdb table, and some are missing; sequencing was by immunoSEQ multiplex PCR. The sample lists more than 95,000 clones, roughly 93% occurring once. The specimen sequenced was Tregs sorted from blood. The source is a human donor in good health. CDR3s include the opening cysteine and the closing phenylalanine or tryptophan. D genes are given only for firm matches. Part of the rows lack a size; the others show once, few, many or a class for expanded clones.

NA	TRBV7-9	TRBJ2-5	NA	CAGGSSNF	TGTGCCGGTGGGTCCAGCAACTTC
NA	TRBV21-1	TRBJ1-5	NA	CASSLQDRIEDQPQHF	TGTGCCAGCAGCCTGCAGGACAGGATTGAAGACCAGCCCCAGCATTTT
NA	TRBV5-5	TRBJ2-2	once	CASSLEGWTRGELFF	TGTGCCAGCAGCTTGGAGGGTTGGACCCGCGGGGAGCTGTTTTTT
NA	TRBV4-2	TRBJ1-2	NA	CASSQGGRLGYTF	TGTGCCAGCAGCCAAGGGGGACGGCTAGGCTACACCTTC
NA	TRBV11-3	TRBJ2-4	NA	CASSLFGNIQYF	TGTGCCAGCAGCTTATTTGGGAACATTCAGTACTTC
TRBD2	TRBV9	TRBJ2-1	once	CASSRTGTSGRYNEQFF	TGTGCCAGCAGCAGAACCGGGACTAGCGGGAGGTACAATGAGCAGTTCTTC
TRBD1	TRBV30	TRBJ2-5	NA	CAWSGTGLETQYF	TGTGCCTGGAGTGGGACAGGGTTAGAGACCCAGTACTTC
TRBD1	TRBV5-5	TRBJ2-2	NA	CASSLVGKGAVGELFF	TGTGCCAGCAGCTTGGTAGGGAAGGGGGCTGTCGGGGAGCTGTTTTTT
NA	TRBV10-3	TRBJ2-3	NA	CAIKEGYSTDTQYF	TGTGCCATCAAAGAGGGATATAGCACAGATACGCAGTATTTT
NA	TRBV4-3	TRBJ2-1	NA	CASSQVIRDEQFF	TGCGCCAGCAGCCAAGTCATTAGGGATGAGCAGTTCTTC
NA	TRBV9	TRBJ1-1	NA	CASSVVATEAFF	TGTGCCAGCAGCGTAGTGGCCACTGAAGCTTTCTTT
NA	TRBV19	TRBJ2-5	NA	CASSGTFQETQYF	TGTGCCAGTAGTGGTACCTTCCAAGAGACCCAGTACTTC
NA	TRBV4-1	TRBJ2-5	once	CASSLGTPRETQYF	TGCGCCAGCAGCCTCGGGACGCCTAGAGAGACCCAGTACTTC
NA	TRBV13	TRBJ2-7	NA	CASSLWNEQYF	TGTGCCAGCAGCTTATGGAACGAGCAGTACTTC
TRBD1	TRBV6-5	TRBJ2-7	NA	CASSYSGQSYEQYF	TGTGCCAGCAGTTACTCGGGACAGTCCTACGAGCAGTACTTC
NA	TRBV5-6	TRBJ2-2	NA	CASRGLNTGELFF	TGTGCCAGCAGGGGACTGAACACCGGGGAGCTGTTTTTT
NA	TRBV5-4	TRBJ2-1	NA	CASSLIVANEQFF	TGTGCCAGCAGCTTGATAGTGGCCAATGAGCAGTTCTTC
TRBD2	TRBV5-1	TRBJ2-5	NA	CASSPAGAGETQYF	TGCGCCAGCAGCCCAGCGGGGGCGGGGGAGACCCAGTACTTC
NA	TRBV20-1	TRBJ2-1	NA	CSARVPKGQFF	TGCAGTGCTAGAGTCCCCAAGGGGCAGTTCTTC
NA	TRBV15	TRBJ1-3	NA	CATSRDKLSGNTIYF	TGTGCCACCAGCAGAGATAAACTTTCTGGAAACACCATATATTTT
NA	TRBV2	TRBJ1-2	NA	CASSEVYWAGSLGYTF	TGTGCCAGCAGTGAAGTGTACTGGGCAGGGTCGCTCGGCTACACCTTC
NA	TRBV6-1	TRBJ1-2	NA	CASSRGPVGYGYTF	TGTGCCAGCAGTCGAGGGCCCGTGGGCTATGGCTACACCTTC
NA	TRBV5-6	TRBJ1-1	NA	CASREGGRGTEAFF	TGTGCCAGCCGCGAGGGCGGCCGGGGGACTGAAGCTTTCTTT
NA	TRBV30	TRBJ2-5	NA	CAWRRASGQETQYF	TGTGCCTGGAGGCGGGCATCCGGCCAAGAGACCCAGTACTTC
NA	TRBV5-6	TRBJ2-3	NA	CASTPSPRGTSADTQYF	TGTGCCAGCACCCCGTCCCCTCGCGGGACCTCGGCAGATACGCAGTATTTT
NA	TRBV30	TRBJ1-1	NA	CAWSRQMNTEAFF	TGTGCCTGGAGTCGGCAAATGAACACTGAAGCTTTCTTT
NA	TRBV5-1	TRBJ1-3	NA	CASRTGLGNTIYF	TGCGCCAGCAGAACAGGGTTGGGTAACACCATATATTTT
NA	TRBV7-2	TRBJ2-1	once	CASSGYNEQFF	TGTGCCAGCAGCGGTTACAATGAGCAGTTCTTC
TRBD2	TRBV7-2	TRBJ2-2	NA	CASSMGLRHGELFF	TGTGCCAGCAGCATGGGACTACGGCACGGGGAGCTGTTTTTT
NA	TRBV2	TRBJ2-7	NA	CASSGPLAGAYEQYF	TGTGCCAGCAGTGGACCTCTCGCGGGGGCGTACGAGCAGTACTTC
NA	TRBV7-9	TRBJ2-5	NA	CASSWKETQYF	TGTGCCAGCAGCTGGAAAGAGACCCAGTACTTC
TRBD1	TRBV18	TRBJ2-7	NA	CASSQGAAGGYEQYF	TGTGCCAGCTCCCAGGGGGCGGCAGGGGGTTACGAGCAGTACTTC
TRBD1	TRBV5-1	TRBJ2-7	once	CASSRDRDYEQYF	TGCGCCAGCAGCAGGGACAGGGACTACGAGCAGTACTTC
NA	TRBV4-3	TRBJ2-7	NA	CASSQERGEQYF	TGCGCCAGCAGCCAAGAGAGGGGCGAGCAGTACTTC
NA	TRBV9	TRBJ2-7	NA	CASSVEIGSYEQYF	TGTGCCAGCAGCGTAGAAATAGGGAGCTACGAGCAGTACTTC
NA	TRBV5-5	TRBJ2-7	NA	CASSFTPGGYYEQYF	TGTGCCAGCAGCTTTACTCCAGGAGGCTACTACGAGCAGTACTTC
NA	TRBV2	TRBJ1-4	NA	CASRRTPSGNEKLFF	TGTGCCAGCAGGCGGACGCCGTCAGGGAACGAAAAACTGTTTTTT
TRBD1	TRBV30	TRBJ2-3	NA	CAWSRGGDTQYF	TGTGCCTGGAGTCGAGGGGGCGATACGCAGTATTTT
NA	TRBV4-2	TRBJ2-2	NA	CASSQERRAGESGELFF	TGTGCCAGCAGCCAAGAGAGGCGGGCAGGGGAGTCCGGGGAGCTGTTTTTT
TRBD2	TRBV7-2	TRBJ2-4	NA	CASSLARSGGYKNIQYF	TGTGCCAGCAGCTTAGCGCGTAGCGGGGGGTACAAAAACATTCAGTACTTC
NA	TRBV5-4	TRBJ1-2	NA	CASSSRTGNYGYTF	TGTGCCAGCAGCTCCCGGACCGGTAACTATGGCTACACCTTC
TRBD2	TRBV9	TRBJ2-5	NA	CASSVEERGPKETQYF	TGTGCCAGCAGCGTAGAGGAGCGGGGTCCCAAAGAGACCCAGTACTTC
NA	TRBV5-6	TRBJ1-1	NA	CASSLEAGALNTEAFF	TGTGCCAGCAGCTTGGAGGCGGGGGCGTTGAACACTGAAGCTTTCTTT
NA	TRBV5-8	TRBJ1-1	NA	CASSPLVRTANTEAFF	TGTGCCAGCAGCCCGCTAGTCCGGACAGCGAACACTGAAGCTTTCTTT
NA	TRBV18	TRBJ2-5	NA	CASSMTGLQETQYF	TGTGCCAGCTCAATGACAGGACTTCAAGAGACCCAGTACTTC
TRBD1	TRBV9	TRBJ1-2	NA	CASSTRQGLDGYTF	TGTGCCAGCAGCACCCGACAGGGACTCGATGGCTACACCTTC
TRBD1	TRBV7-2	TRBJ2-6	once	CASSRDRVVASGANVLTF	TGTGCCAGCAGCCGGGACAGGGTGGTCGCTTCTGGGGCCAACGTCCTGACTTTC
NA	TRBV5-1	TRBJ2-7	NA	CASSLRAGTSEQYF	TGCGCCAGCAGCTTGAGGGCAGGGACGAGCGAGCAGTACTTC
NA	TRBV19	TRBJ2-2	NA	CASLDWNTGELFF	TGTGCCAGCCTGGATTGGAACACCGGGGAGCTGTTTTTT
NA	TRBV7-3	TRBJ2-7	NA	CASSPSGSGPYEQYF	TGTGCCAGCAGCCCCTCGGGTAGCGGACCTTACGAGCAGTACTTC
NA	TRBV5-1	TRBJ2-7	NA	CASSLVGREYEQYF	TGCGCCAGCAGCTTGGTTGGCAGGGAATACGAGCAGTACTTC